Below, 12 T cell receptor beta chains from the same sample are listed, as sequenced in a study of T cells in tuberculosis. As for time point: new active TB diagnosis, blood taken before or within 7 days of starting treatment. The table came from immunoSEQ multiplex PCR; TCRdb's copy has only in-frame clones and leaves some out. The table lists more than 30,000 clones, 86% of them singletons. Sample: PBMCs, taken at tuberculosis diagnosis. Receptors originate from an adult with tuberculosis.

The chain recombines TRBV6-5 with TRBJ1-1; maybe TRBD1 (5 bases). The V and J ends lost 8 bases and 2 bases respectively, with 18 bases between them. Germline-derived CDR1 and CDR2 are MNHEY and SVGAGI. The CDR3 totals 15 residues. CDR3 sequence: CASGPYTGVNTEAFF. The CDR3 DNA follows: TGTGCCAGCGGACCCTACACAGGAGTTAACACTGAAGCTTTCTTT.

The J gene is TRBJ2-7, the V gene TRBV19, with TRBD2 as a possible D gene (5 bases). Trimming left V 3 bases short and J 7 bases short, with 10 bases between. The CDR3 has 12 amino acids. CDR1 and CDR2 (germline): LNHDA, SQIVND (reference sequence). CDR3 coding DNA: TGTGCCAGTAGTATCGGGGTCGGGGAGCAGTACTTC. It translates to CASSIGVGEQYF.

The rearrangement links TRBV9 to TRBJ2-1; a weak D match, TRBD1 (6 bases). V gave up 0 bases and J gave up 7 bases, with 14 bases separating them. From germline, CDR1 is SGDLS and CDR2 YYNGEE. This CDR3 has 15 amino acids. The CDR3 sequence: CASSVVSGRGNEQFF. DNA of the CDR3: TGTGCCAGCAGCGTAGTTTCCGGCAGGGGAAATGAGCAGTTCTTC.

The chain links TRBV5-4 to TRBJ2-7, with TRBD1 identical over 11 bases. Trimming at V came to 6 bases and at J to 2 bases, leaving 4 bases not matched to a gene. The germline CDR1 and CDR2 sequences are SGHNT and YYREEE (reference sequence). This CDR3 has 14 amino acids. CDR3: CASTPGQGAYEQYF. As DNA, the CDR3 is TGTGCCAGCACCCCGGGACAGGGGGCCTACGAGCAGTACTTC.

The chain uses TRBV9 and TRBJ2-7; 7 positions agree with TRBD1. Germline V gene data show CDR1 as SGDLS and CDR2 as YYNGEE. This CDR3 contains 17 residues. V was clipped by 0 bases and J by 0 bases; unmatched bases: 9. CDR3 in amino acids: CASSVGHNRGLSYEQYF. In DNA form, the CDR3 reads TGTGCCAGCAGCGTAGGACACAACAGGGGCCTCTCCTACGAGCAGTACTTC.

The gene calls are TRBV28 and TRBJ1-2; D is possibly TRBD1 (6 bases). CDR1 and CDR2 (germline): MDHEN, SYDVKM. This CDR3 is built from 15 residues. Trimming stripped 8 bases from V and 2 bases from J, with 18 bases between. For the CDR3, the DNA is TGTGCCAGCTGCTCCGGGACACGCACAAACTATGGCTACACCTTC. Its translation: CASCSGTRTNYGYTF.

The CDR3 reads CASGKNIWQGRVNTEAFF. In DNA form, the CDR3 reads TGCGCCAGCGGCAAAAATATTTGGCAGGGGCGCGTGAACACTGAAGCTTTCTTT. The chain joins TRBV4-1 to TRBJ1-1; D might be TRBD1 (6 bases). Germline V gives CDR1 MGHRA, CDR2 YSYEKL. V dropped 8 bases and J dropped 0 bases, with 25 bases sitting between them. The CDR3 sequence is 18 residues long.

The chain is built from TRBV7-2 and TRBJ2-5, with 8 positions matching TRBD1. The CDR3 loop spans 14 amino acids. Losses at the gene ends were 0 bases for V and 4 bases for J; bases not matched to a gene: 1. Per the germline V gene, CDR1 is SGHTA and CDR2 is FQGNSA. In DNA form, the CDR3 reads TGTGCCAGCAGCTTAGCCGGGACAGGAGAGACCCAGTACTTC. Encoded protein: CASSLAGTGETQYF.

DNA for the CDR3: TGTGCCAGCAGTTTAAACCCCGACAGGAGCTATGGCTACACCTTC. This encodes CASSLNPDRSYGYTF. J is TRBJ1-2 and V is TRBV27; possible D gene TRBD1, 6 bases. V was pared by 2 bases and J by 4 bases, with 14 bases between. The germline gives CDR1 MNHEY, CDR2 SMNVEV (reference sequence). The CDR3 is made up of 15 amino acids.

This rearrangement joins TRBV11-2 to TRBJ2-4; 8 positions match TRBD2. In germline, CDR1 is SGHAT, CDR2 FQNNGV. V gave up 0 bases and J gave up 0 bases; unmatched junction bases: 7. The CDR3 is 18 residues long. This chain's CDR3 is CASSLDDRLAGAKNIQYF. The DNA for the CDR3 is TGTGCCAGCAGCTTAGATGACCGTCTAGCGGGAGCCAAAAACATTCAGTACTTC. Full variable domain (missing parts from reference TRBV11-2 and TRBJ2-4): EAGVAQSPRYKIIEKRQSVAFWCNPISGHATLYWYQQILGQGPKLLIQFQNNGVVDDSQLPKDRFSAERLKGVDSTLKIQPAKLEDSAVYLCASSLDDRLAGAKNIQYFGAGTRLSVL.

This chain links TRBV6-5 with TRBJ1-4, with D perhaps matching TRBD1 (5 bases). Germline CDR1 reads MNHEY; CDR2 reads SVGAGI. The CDR3 spans 15 residues. The V end was cut by 2 bases, the J end by 4 bases, with 11 bases between. The CDR3 sequence is CASSYGGSYNEKLFF. The CDR3 bases are TGTGCCAGCAGTTACGGGGGGAGCTATAATGAAAAACTGTTTTTT.

The chain links TRBV28 to TRBJ2-5; 7 bases are shared with TRBD2. Trimming took 6 bases from V and 5 from J; bases not matched to a gene: 12. This CDR3 has 15 residues. Per germline, CDR1 MDHEN and CDR2 SYDVKM. The CDR3 here is CASSLFRRERETQYF. The CDR3 coding sequence is TGTGCCAGCAGCCTCTTCCGGCGGGAGAGGGAGACCCAGTACTTC.